A selection of T cell receptor beta chains follows, all from one sample in a study of T cells after posttransplantation cyclophosphamide. The method was immunoSEQ multiplex PCR; TCRdb's version includes in-frame clones alone and lacks a portion of them. Counted here are roughly 49,000 clones, about 82% occurring once; the ten biggest clones make up less than 3.5%. Sequenced sample: PBMCs. The receptors were sampled from a man younger than 40 with a blood cancer, CMV-positive, and with a related stem cell donor. Both conserved end residues are part of each CDR3. Each record gives: D gene, J gene, V gene, clone size, CDR3 DNA, CDR3 protein. The D gene is left open where the match is weak. Clone size is given for some rows only: seen once, a few or many times, or a class if the clone is expanded.

>TRBD2|TRBJ2-3|TRBV7-2|NA
TGTGCCAGCAGCTTAGTAGGGACTAGCTCAGATACGCAGTATTTT
CASSLVGTSSDTQYF
>NA|TRBJ2-7|TRBV2|NA
TGTGCCAGCAGTGTGGGTTTTGGAGGTTACGAGCAGTACTTC
CASSVGFGGYEQYF
>TRBD1|TRBJ2-7|TRBV10-3|NA
TGTGCCATCAGTTCCGGGACAGGGTCCCACGAGCAGTACTTC
CAISSGTGSHEQYF
>TRBD1|TRBJ2-1|TRBV5-1|NA
TGCGCCAGCAGCTGGAGGAAAAATGCAGGGGGCACTGAGCAGTTCTTC
CASSWRKNAGGTEQFF
>TRBD1|TRBJ1-1|TRBV19|NA
TGTGCCAGTAGTGATCGGACAGGCTGGAACACTGAAGCTTTCTTT
CASSDRTGWNTEAFF
>NA|TRBJ2-7|TRBV18|NA
TGTGCCAGCTCACCAGGACAGCAGCCCTACGAGCAGTACTTC
CASSPGQQPYEQYF
>TRBD2|TRBJ2-7|TRBV5-4|once
TGTGCCAGCAGCCCCGGGACTAGCGGGAGGCTCAGCTCCTACGAGCAGTACTTC
CASSPGTSGRLSSYEQYF
>NA|TRBJ2-7|TRBV21-1|once
TGTGCCAGCAGCAAACCGGGGGACTCCTACGAGCAGTACTTC
CASSKPGDSYEQYF
>NA|TRBJ2-3|TRBV7-3|once
TGTGCCAGCAGCTACGGGCAGGGCCCAGATACGCAGTATTTT
CASSYGQGPDTQYF
>TRBD1|TRBJ2-7|TRBV10-3|NA
TGTGCCATCAGTGTACTCAGTACCGGGACAGGAACCCAGCAGTACTTC
CAISVLSTGTGTQQYF
>NA|TRBJ2-3|TRBV7-3|NA
TGTGCCAGCAGCCCCTCCCCCACAGATACGCAGTATTTT
CASSPSPTDTQYF
>TRBD2|TRBJ2-7|TRBV11-3|NA
TGTGCCAGCAGCCCCACCTTCAGCGGGACCTACGAGCAGTACTTC
CASSPTFSGTYEQYF
>TRBD1|TRBJ2-7|TRBV14|NA
TGTGCCAGCGGAACAGGGGGAGTTGGCGAGCAGTACTTC
CASGTGGVGEQYF
>TRBD1|TRBJ2-1|TRBV2|NA
TGTGCCAGCAGCGTGACAGGGGTCAATGAGCAGTTCTTC
CASSVTGVNEQFF
>NA|TRBJ1-2|TRBV9|NA
TGTGCCAGCAGCGTAGCGGAACAGAACTATGGCTACACCTTC
CASSVAEQNYGYTF
>TRBD2|TRBJ2-5|TRBV6-1|NA
TGTGCCGGGGGGATAGCGGGAGGGTCACAAGAGACCCAGTACTTC
CAGGIAGGSQETQYF
>NA|TRBJ2-7|TRBV6-1|NA
TGTGCCAGCAGTGAAGTAGTAGATGCGGCGGGATCATCCTACGAGCAGTACTTC
CASSEVVDAAGSSYEQYF
>NA|TRBJ2-1|TRBV7-3|NA
TGTGCCAGCAGCTTAGGTCAGGGTGGAGTAGGTCGTGAGCAGTTCTTC
CASSLGQGGVGREQFF
>NA|TRBJ2-3|TRBV6-1|NA
TGTGCCAGCAGTGGATTCTCAGGGGTGATCACAGATACGCAGTATTTT
CASSGFSGVITDTQYF
>NA|TRBJ1-1|TRBV29-1|NA
TGCAGCCTTAAAACGGTCACAGGGAACACTGAAGCTTTCTTT
CSLKTVTGNTEAFF
>TRBD2|TRBJ2-7|TRBV15|NA
TGTGCCACCAGCAGGGAGAGCGGGAACTCCTACGAGCAGTACTTC
CATSRESGNSYEQYF
>NA|TRBJ2-3|TRBV7-3|NA
TGTGCCAGCAGCTTGGGCGGGGGCCGGCGGGATACGCAGTATTTT
CASSLGGGRRDTQYF